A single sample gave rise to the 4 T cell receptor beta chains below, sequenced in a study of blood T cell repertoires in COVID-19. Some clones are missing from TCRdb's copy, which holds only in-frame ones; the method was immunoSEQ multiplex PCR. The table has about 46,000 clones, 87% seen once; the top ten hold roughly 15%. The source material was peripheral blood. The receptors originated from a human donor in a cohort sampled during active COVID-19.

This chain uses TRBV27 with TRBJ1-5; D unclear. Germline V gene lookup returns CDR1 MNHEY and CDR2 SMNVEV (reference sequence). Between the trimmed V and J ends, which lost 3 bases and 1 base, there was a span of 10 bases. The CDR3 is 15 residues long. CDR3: CASSLAGRSNQPQHF. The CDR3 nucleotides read TGTGCCAGCAGTTTGGCTGGGAGGAGCAATCAGCCCCAGCATTTT.

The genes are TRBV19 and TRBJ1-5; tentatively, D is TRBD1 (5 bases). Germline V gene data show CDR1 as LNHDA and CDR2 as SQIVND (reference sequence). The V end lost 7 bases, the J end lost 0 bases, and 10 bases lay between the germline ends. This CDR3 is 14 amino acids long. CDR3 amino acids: CASTTTVSNQPQHF. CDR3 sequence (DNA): TGTGCCAGTACGACGACAGTTAGCAATCAGCCCCAGCATTTT.

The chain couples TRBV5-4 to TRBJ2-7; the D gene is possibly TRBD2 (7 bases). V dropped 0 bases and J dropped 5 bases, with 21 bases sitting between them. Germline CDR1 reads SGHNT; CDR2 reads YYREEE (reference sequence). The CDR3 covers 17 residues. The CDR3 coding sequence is TGTGCCAGCAGCTTGGGTGGGGGGCCAGCGGGATATAACGAGCAGTACTTC. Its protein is CASSLGGGPAGYNEQYF.

CDR3 region: CAWSVQDTEAFF. CDR3 sequence (DNA): TGTGCCTGGAGTGTCCAGGACACTGAAGCTTTCTTT. The chain carries TRBV30 and TRBJ1-1; D gene uncertain. Trimming stripped 0 bases from V and 3 bases from J, with 5 bases between. The CDR3 spans 12 residues. Germline V gene lookup returns CDR1 GTSNPN and CDR2 SVGIG (reference sequence). The whole variable domain, filled in from reference TRBV30 and TRBJ1-1, reads SQTIHQWPATLVQPVGSPLSLECTVEGTSNPNLYWYRQAAGRGLQLLFYSVGIGQISSEVPQNLSASRPQDRQFILSSKKLLLSDSGFYLCAWSVQDTEAFFGQGTRLTVV.